Presented here are 6 T cell receptor beta chains from one specimen sequenced in a study of shared clonotypes between healthy human individuals. Assay: immunoSEQ multiplex PCR; the TCRdb copy retains only in-frame clones and omits some. The data contain nearly 2 million clones, about 95% of them seen just once; the ten biggest clones take up around 1.2%. The naive CD8 fraction comprised CD45RO-negative cells positively selected for CCR7 and excluded terminally differentiated effector memory CD45RA+ cells. Specimen: naive CD8+ T cells sorted from blood. These TCRs come from a man younger than 35 in good health.

The V call is TRBV6-1, the J call TRBJ1-3; a weak D match, TRBD1 (5 bases). There are 14 residues in the CDR3. V was shortened by 3 bases and J by 2 bases, with 8 bases between the two germline ends. Germline V gene sequence: CDR1 MNHNS, CDR2 SASEGT. The CDR3 nucleotides read TGTGCCAGCAGTGATGGGGGACCTGGAAACACCATATATTTT. Its protein is CASSDGGPGNTIYF.

The V and J genes are TRBV5-1 and TRBJ2-3, with D perhaps TRBD1 or TRBD2 (6 bases each). Trimming removed 4 bases from V and 5 bases from J, with 14 bases in between. This CDR3 spans 14 amino acids. Germline V gene sequence: CDR1 SGHRS, CDR2 YFSETQ. CDR3 sequence: CASSPGAIGDTQYF. The CDR3 DNA reads as TGCGCCAGCAGCCCGGGGGCTATTGGAGATACGCAGTATTTT.

This chain uses TRBV11-2 with TRBJ2-1; D call uncertain. Trimming stripped 5 bases from V and 9 bases from J, with 11 bases between. The germline V gene has CDR1 SGHAT and CDR2 FQNNGV. The CDR3 totals 12 residues. CDR3 sequence: CASSQTMSEQFF. The DNA for the CDR3 is TGTGCCAGCAGCCAAACCATGAGTGAGCAGTTCTTC.

V gene TRBV19 combines with J gene TRBJ1-6; D remains unclear. The V end lost 4 bases, the J end lost 9 bases, and 7 bases lay between the germline ends. From germline, CDR1 is LNHDA and CDR2 SQIVND (reference sequence). The CDR3 is made up of 12 amino acids. DNA of the CDR3: TGTGCCAGTAGTACGGAGGCTTCACCCCTCCACTTT. Translation gives CASSTEASPLHF.

CDR3 bases: TGTGCCAGCAGTTGGGACGGAGATCAGCCCCAGCATTTT. Protein: CASSWDGDQPQHF. V gene TRBV28 combines with J gene TRBJ1-5, with a tentative D call TRBD1 (5 bases). With 4 bases removed from V and 5 bases from J, the gap between germline ends came to 9 bases. Germline CDR1 is MDHEN and CDR2 is SYDVKM. This CDR3 has 13 amino acids.

The chain links TRBV20-1 to TRBJ2-1; D gene uncertain. In germline, CDR1 is DFQATT, CDR2 SNEGSKA (reference sequence). Trimming took 5 bases from V and 8 from J, leaving 7 bases between them. The CDR3 covers 10 residues. CDR3 in amino acids: CSAYRHEQFF. The CDR3 DNA is TGCAGTGCTTATCGACATGAGCAGTTCTTC.